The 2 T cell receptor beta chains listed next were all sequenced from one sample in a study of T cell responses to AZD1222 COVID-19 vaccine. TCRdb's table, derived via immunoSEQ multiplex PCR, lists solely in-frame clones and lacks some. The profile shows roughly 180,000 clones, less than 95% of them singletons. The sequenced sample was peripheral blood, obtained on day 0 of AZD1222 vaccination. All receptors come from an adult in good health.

Here the CDR3 reads CASSLASFGGRGPYEQYF. The CDR3 bases are TGTGCCAGCAGCTTAGCGTCTTTCGGGGGGCGAGGCCCCTACGAGCAGTACTTC. The rearrangement joins TRBV7-8 to TRBJ2-7; a weak D match, TRBD2 (7 bases). V was clipped by 0 bases and J by 2 bases, with 20 bases between them. In germline, CDR1 is SGHVS, CDR2 FQNEAQ. The CDR3 extends over 18 amino acids. The full variable domain, its missing parts supplied by reference TRBV7-8 and TRBJ2-7, is GAGVSQSPRYKVAKRGQDVALRCDPISGHVSLFWYQQALGQGPEFLTYFQNEAQLDKSGLPSDRFFAERPEGSVSTLKIQRTQQEDSAVYLCASSLASFGGRGPYEQYFGPGTRLTVT.

The CDR3 loop reads CASSYGGGVYEQYF. In DNA form, the CDR3 reads TGTGCCAGCAGTTACGGCGGCGGGGTCTACGAGCAGTACTTC. This rearrangement joins TRBV6-2 or TRBV6-3 to TRBJ2-7, with D maybe TRBD2 (6 bases). The ends were cut back, 2 bases at V and 3 bases at J, with 11 bases in the middle. CDR1 is MNHEY and CDR2 is SVGEGT in the germline V gene. The CDR3 consists of 14 residues.